The source of this TCR beta chain is a study of blood T cell repertoires in COVID-19. Method: immunoSEQ multiplex PCR; TCRdb's copy keeps in-frame clones and lacks some. The table has 250,000 or so clones, 75% to 90% seen once. This receptor was obtained from a woman aged 25 to 39 with acute COVID-19. The sequenced sample was PBMCs or T cells enriched from blood (not recorded which).

The CDR3, as DNA: TGTGCCAGCACGGGTGGGGCGCGGGACGCAGATACGCAGTATTTT. Translation: CASTGGARDADTQYF. The chain carries TRBV6-5 and TRBJ2-3, with D perhaps matching TRBD2 (6 bases). The V end lost 7 bases, the J end lost 4 bases, and 18 bases lay between the germline ends. Germline CDR1 is MNHEY and CDR2 is SVGAGI. The CDR3 is made up of 15 amino acids.